These 27 T cell receptor beta chains share one sample of origin, sequenced in a study of radiotherapy plus CTLA-4 blockade in lung cancer. Method: immunoSEQ multiplex PCR; TCRdb's copy keeps in-frame clones and lacks some. The sample has around 72,000 clones; about 80% are singletons. This sample comprised peripheral blood, obtained from a patient treated with radiotherapy plus ipilimumab. Source of these receptors: a human donor with non-small cell lung cancer who had a complete response to radiotherapy plus ipilimumab.

This clone was found a few times. The rearrangement links TRBV2 to TRBJ1-5, with a possible D match to TRBD1 (6 bases). The germline gives CDR1 SNHLY, CDR2 FYNNEI. V lost 5 bases and J lost 0, with 11 bases in between. The CDR3 runs to 15 residues. CDR3 bases: TGTGCCAGCAGTCCCAGGGGATATAGCAATCAGCCCCAGCATTTT. This gives the protein CASSPRGYSNQPQHF. The full variable domain, in which reference TRBV2 and TRBJ1-5 provide the parts outside the CDR3, is EPEVTQTPSHQVTQMGQEVILRCVPISNHLYFYWYRQILGQKVEFLVSFYNNEISEKSEIFDDQFSVERPDGSNFTLKIRSTKLEDSAMYFCASSPRGYSNQPQHFGDGTRLSIL.

With respect to this clone: The same CDR3 also results from other DNA sequences found in this sample. The chain joins TRBV15 to TRBJ1-1; D possibly corresponds to TRBD1 (5 bases). Trimming shortened V by 5 bases and J by 3 bases, and 13 bases separated the two germline ends. CDR1 is LNHNV and CDR2 is YYDKDF in the germline V gene (reference sequence). The length of the CDR3 is 14 residues. For the CDR3, the DNA is TGTGCCACCAGCCGTAGGGGACGGGACACTGAAGCTTTCTTT. This codes for CATSRRGRDTEAFF.

V usage is TRBV2 and J usage is TRBJ1-1; 8 bases fit TRBD1. Germline CDR1 reads SNHLY; CDR2 reads FYNNEI. The CDR3 has 13 residues. J was trimmed by 8 bases and V by 4 bases; bases with no gene match: 6. The CDR3 loop is CASSGQGMGEAFF. CDR3 nucleotides: TGTGCCAGCAGTGGACAGGGGATGGGAGAAGCTTTCTTT.

The CDR3 nucleotides are TGCGCCAGCAGCCAAGGACCTAACTATGGCTACACCTTC. It yields the protein CASSQGPNYGYTF. This rearrangement joins TRBV4-3 to TRBJ1-2; D is unresolved. The CDR3 runs 13 residues. CDR1 and CDR2 from the germline V gene are LGHNA and YSLEER. Trimming stripped 1 base from V and 0 bases from J, with 3 bases between.

The chain carries TRBV7-6 and TRBJ2-2, with 11 bases fitting TRBD1. This CDR3 has 15 residues. The germline CDR1 and CDR2 sequences are SGHVS and FNYEAQ. With 5 bases clipped from V and 7 bases from J, the junction kept 6 bases outside the gene matches. This CDR3 reads CASSTGTGGSGELFF. CDR3 nucleotides: TGTGCCAGCAGCACGGGGACAGGGGGGAGCGGGGAGCTGTTTTTT.

This rearrangement joins TRBV19 to TRBJ1-2; 8 nucleotides match TRBD1. CDR3 length equals 14 residues. The germline V gene encodes CDR1 LNHDA and CDR2 SQIVND (reference sequence). Trimming took 5 bases from V and 8 from J; bases not matched to a gene: 10. The CDR3 region has the DNA TGTGCCAGTAGTCCCCTGTCAGGGGGCCGAGGCTACACCTTC. Translating gives CASSPLSGGRGYTF.

The rearrangement joins TRBV20-1 to TRBJ1-4; D remains ambiguous. Germline-derived CDR1 and CDR2 are DFQATT and SNEGSKA (reference sequence). V lost 6 bases to trimming and J lost 7 bases, with 6 bases between them. The CDR3 spans 10 residues. This CDR3 is CSAGLEKLFF. CDR3 sequence (DNA): TGCAGTGCCGGACTTGAAAAACTGTTTTTT.

V usage is TRBV13 and J usage is TRBJ1-1, with 8 bases identical to TRBD1. Germline loops: CDR1 PRHDT, CDR2 FYEKMQ (reference sequence). The CDR3 sequence is 17 residues long. Trimming cost V 3 bases and J 1 base; bases outside gene matches: 10. The CDR3 sequence: CASSLAGTGPWNTEAFF. CDR3 sequence (DNA): TGTGCCAGCAGCTTGGCCGGGACAGGACCCTGGAACACTGAAGCTTTCTTT.

The V call is TRBV4-3, the J call TRBJ1-1; 9 bases are shared with TRBD1. The CDR3 has 17 amino acids. The V gene end was trimmed by 1 base and the J gene end by 5 bases; junction bases not matched to a gene: 11. Germline V gene lookup returns CDR1 LGHNA and CDR2 YSLEER. The CDR3 region is CASSQAHRGRRGTEAFF. DNA for the CDR3: TGCGCCAGCAGCCAAGCCCACAGGGGGCGCCGAGGGACTGAAGCTTTCTTT.

The rearrangement links TRBV29-1 to TRBJ1-2; D gene uncertain. CDR1 and CDR2 (germline): SQVTM, ANQGSEA. With 0 bases removed from V and 10 bases from J, the gap between germline ends came to 9 bases. The CDR3 loop spans 11 amino acids. CDR3 region: CSVEERRYYTF. The DNA for the CDR3 is TGCAGCGTTGAAGAGAGGCGTTACTACACCTTC.

The chain employs TRBV5-1 and TRBJ1-2, with 7 bases lining up with TRBD1. The V gene end was trimmed by 0 bases and the J gene end by 4 bases; junction bases not matched to a gene: 3. The CDR3 length is 14 residues. Germline-derived CDR1 and CDR2 are SGHRS and YFSETQ. CDR3 residues: CASSLEGAGYGYTF. The CDR3 bases are TGCGCCAGCAGCTTGGAGGGGGCAGGCTATGGCTACACCTTC.

The chain is built from TRBV29-1 and TRBJ2-1; TRBD2 agrees at 16 bases. Unmatched junction bases numbered 7, after V lost 8 bases and J lost 6 bases. Germline V gene lookup returns CDR1 SQVTM and CDR2 ANQGSEA. CDR3 length equals 15 residues. The CDR3 DNA sequence: TGCAGCCTGAGGGGACTAGCGGGAGGGATCAATGAGCAGTTCTTC. Translating gives CSLRGLAGGINEQFF.

As regards this clone: A read error may produce the germline difference seen at one junction end. The V gene is TRBV5-1, the J gene TRBJ2-3; TRBD2 matches at 7 bases. This CDR3 is 17 amino acids long. In germline, CDR1 is SGHRS, CDR2 YFSETQ. In DNA form, the CDR3 reads TGCTCCAGCTCACCGGCAGGGCTAGCGGACAGCACAGATACGCAGTATTTT. Translated, it gives CSSSPAGLADSTDTQYF. The whole variable domain, filled in from reference TRBV5-1 and TRBJ2-3, reads KAGVTQTPRYLIKTRGQQVTLSCSPISGHRSVSWYQQTPGQGLQFLFEYFSETQRNKGNFPGRFSGRQFSNSRSEMNVSTLELGDSALYLCSSSPAGLADSTDTQYFGPGTRLTVL.

The chain couples TRBV28 to TRBJ2-2, with TRBD1 matching 8 bases. The CDR3 contains 15 residues. V lost 4 bases, J lost 4 bases, and 5 bases stayed unmatched. Germline loops: CDR1 MDHEN, CDR2 SYDVKM. This chain's CDR3 is CASSSQGAGTGELFF. In nucleotides, the CDR3 is TGTGCCAGCAGTTCTCAGGGGGCAGGCACCGGGGAGCTGTTTTTT.

The genes are TRBV11-3 and TRBJ2-3; the D gene is possibly TRBD1 (6 bases). The CDR3 consists of 14 residues. Germline assignment: CDR1 SGHNT and CDR2 YENEEA. Trimming left V 5 bases short and J 1 base short, with 10 bases between. The CDR3 DNA sequence: TGTGCCAGCAGCCCTCGGACAGGCACAGATACGCAGTATTTT. The encoded protein is CASSPRTGTDTQYF.

The V gene is TRBV12-5, the J gene TRBJ1-5; the match to TRBD1 covers 8 bases. The CDR3 is 13 residues long. Unmatched junction bases numbered 2, after V lost 4 bases and J lost 6 bases. Germline values: CDR1 LGHNT, CDR2 FRNRAP. The CDR3 DNA is TGTGCTAGTGGTTCGACAGGGGTTCAGCCCCAGCATTTT. Translating gives CASGSTGVQPQHF.

V is TRBV19 and J is TRBJ1-1, with D possibly matching TRBD1 (5 bases). This CDR3 spans 15 amino acids. V was trimmed by 10 bases and J by 11 bases, leaving 29 bases between them. Germline loops: CDR1 LNHDA, CDR2 SQIVND (reference sequence). CDR3 coding DNA: TGTGCCACTACTTTTGACCGGGAGCAAAGGGGTGGCGCTTTCTTT. Amino acid sequence: CATTFDREQRGGAFF.

This chain joins TRBV7-2 and TRBJ1-2; TRBD1 aligns across 8 bases. Looked up from germline, CDR1 is SGHTA and CDR2 is FQGNSA. This CDR3 is built from 13 residues. J lost 8 bases, V lost 3 bases, and 5 bases had no gene match. The DNA for the CDR3 is TGTGCCAGCAGCTTGACGACAGGGGTCGGCTACACCTTC. Its translation: CASSLTTGVGYTF.

This chain uses TRBV6-5 with TRBJ2-7; D is undetermined. CDR1 and CDR2 from the germline V gene are MNHEY and SVGAGI. V was cut by 11 bases and J by 2 bases, with 19 bases left in between. This CDR3 is 14 amino acids long. CDR3 nucleotides: TGTGCCTCCGCCACCTCAGCGAGAACCTACGAGCAGTACTTC. It specifies CASATSARTYEQYF.

V and J are TRBV7-9 and TRBJ2-6; D may be TRBD2 (5 bases). Between the trimmed V and J ends, which lost 2 bases and 9 bases, there was a span of 14 bases. The CDR3 is 15 amino acids. Germline V gene data show CDR1 as SEHNR and CDR2 as FQNEAQ (reference sequence). CDR3 loop: CASSLSPRGGNVLTF. In DNA form, the CDR3 reads TGTGCCAGCAGCTTATCCCCCCGCGGAGGCAACGTCCTGACTTTC.

This chain joins TRBV19 and TRBJ1-2; D gene uncertain. Germline CDR1 is LNHDA and CDR2 is SQIVND (reference sequence). The CDR3 sequence is 14 residues long. V lost 0 bases, J lost 7 bases, and 12 bases lay in between. Written as DNA, the CDR3 is TGTGCCAGTAGTATAGATGGTACGGCTTCTGGCTACACCTTC. Its protein product is CASSIDGTASGYTF. Full variable domain (rest looked up from reference TRBV19 and TRBJ1-2): DGGITQSPKYLFRKEGQNVTLSCEQNLNHDAMYWYRQDPGQGLRLIYYSQIVNDFQKGDIAEGYSVSREKKESFPLTVTSAQKNPTAFYLCASSIDGTASGYTFGSGTRLTVV.

The rearrangement joins TRBV6-6 to TRBJ1-4; 7 bases map to TRBD1. V shed 6 bases and J 5 bases; nucleotides not matched to a gene: 12. CDR1 MNHNY and CDR2 SVGAGI come from the germline V gene (reference sequence). This CDR3 is 16 amino acids long. In nucleotides, the CDR3 is TGTGCCAGCAGATTCGAAATCGGGACAGACAATGAAAAACTGTTTTTT. Residues: CASRFEIGTDNEKLFF.

V gene TRBV11-2 combines with J gene TRBJ2-7; 10 bases fit TRBD2. CDR3 size: 16 residues. The junction had 9 bases not matched to a gene; V was cut back by 3 bases and J by 4 bases. CDR1 and CDR2 from the germline V gene are SGHAT and FQNNGV. The CDR3 protein is CASSLPGLANGYEQYF. Written as DNA, the CDR3 is TGTGCCAGCAGCTTGCCGGGACTAGCGAACGGGTACGAGCAGTACTTC.

The chain has TRBV7-9 and TRBJ2-1, with D perhaps TRBD1 (5 bases). Germline-derived CDR1 and CDR2 are SEHNR and FQNEAQ (reference sequence). CDR3 length: 14 amino acids. Trimming pared 4 bases from V and 0 bases from J, leaving 7 bases between. The CDR3 sequence is CASSSDSSYNEQFF. CDR3 nucleotides: TGTGCCAGCAGCTCTGACAGCTCCTACAATGAGCAGTTCTTC.

The CDR3 reads CASSHITGQETQYF. The CDR3 DNA reads as TGTGCCAGCAGCCATATTACAGGGCAAGAGACCCAGTACTTC. The rearrangement joins TRBV11-2 to TRBJ2-5; tentative D call: TRBD1 (6 bases). The V gene lost 5 bases and the J gene lost 2 bases, with 12 bases spanning the gap. CDR3 length: 14 residues. Germline V gene sequence: CDR1 SGHAT, CDR2 FQNNGV.

V and J are TRBV19 and TRBJ1-5; TRBD1 matches at 7 bases. There are 15 residues in the CDR3. V was clipped by 4 bases and J by 0 bases; unmatched bases: 3. CDR1 is LNHDA, CDR2 SQIVND, per germline (reference sequence). The CDR3 loop is CASSTGGYSNQPQHF. The CDR3 nucleotides are TGTGCCAGTAGTACAGGGGGATATAGCAATCAGCCCCAGCATTTT.

This clone came up a few times. This sequence joins TRBV28 and TRBJ1-2, with a tentative D call TRBD1 (5 bases). CDR3 length equals 14 residues. Trimming cost V 4 bases and J 3 bases, with 12 bases left between them. Germline CDR1 reads MDHEN; CDR2 reads SYDVKM. DNA for the CDR3: TGTGCCAGCAGTTCCCCCGGGGCAGACTATGGCTACACCTTC. It encodes CASSSPGADYGYTF.